This passage covers 13 T cell receptor beta chains from one sample sequenced in a study of cytomegalovirus exposure and HLA in healthy donors. Primers for the PCR totalled 60 Vbeta and 13 Jbeta. Repertoires were generated with immunoSEQ multiplex PCR, while TCRdb's copy carries only in-frame clones and drops some. This table has about 140,000 clones, 60% to 80% appearing once. The sequenced sample was PBMCs. These receptors all come from a woman in her fifties or sixties in good health and CMV-seronegative.

The chain uses TRBV4-3 and TRBJ2-1; 11 bases fit TRBD1. The trim removed 10 bases at V and 7 bases at J, leaving 3 bases unmatched. Germline values: CDR1 LGHNA, CDR2 YSLEER. CDR3 length: 12 amino acids. The CDR3 sequence is CATRDRGNEQFF. CDR3 nucleotides: TGCGCCACGAGGGACAGGGGGAATGAGCAGTTCTTC.

A word on this clone: Other DNA sequences in this sample translate to the same CDR3. The chain carries TRBV5-1 and TRBJ1-3, with 7 bases lining up with TRBD1. Trimming at V came to 0 bases and at J to 4 bases, leaving 4 bases not matched to a gene. This CDR3 comprises 15 residues. Germline V gene data show CDR1 as SGHRS and CDR2 as YFSETQ. In DNA form, the CDR3 reads TGCGCCAGCAGCTTGGGGGGACAGCAAGGAAACACCATATATTTT. The encoded protein is CASSLGGQQGNTIYF.

This chain uses TRBV27 with TRBJ1-2; D is undetermined. The CDR3 has 15 amino acids. The germline V gene encodes CDR1 MNHEY and CDR2 SMNVEV (reference sequence). Trimming stripped 5 bases from V and 0 bases from J, with 13 bases between. DNA for the CDR3: TGTGCCAGCAGTCAAAGTTCGTTAGCTAACTATGGCTACACCTTC. Its protein product is CASSQSSLANYGYTF.

This clone was counted a single time. V is TRBV29-1 and J is TRBJ1-1, with 7 bases aligning to TRBD1. Germline assignment: CDR1 SQVTM and CDR2 ANQGSEA. Losses at the gene ends were 6 bases for V and 5 bases for J; bases not matched to a gene: 9. This CDR3 is 13 amino acids long. The CDR3 is CSVERDRETEAFF. CDR3 coding DNA: TGCAGCGTGGAAAGAGACAGGGAAACTGAAGCTTTCTTT.

This chain uses TRBV9 with TRBJ1-2; D is unresolved. This CDR3 has 14 amino acids. Trimming left V 3 bases short and J 4 bases short, with 13 bases between. In germline, CDR1 is SGDLS, CDR2 YYNGEE. The CDR3 loop is CASSAGMGSYGYTF. The CDR3 DNA is TGTGCCAGCAGCGCGGGTATGGGGAGCTATGGCTACACCTTC.

This clone was observed a few times. The genes are TRBV2 and TRBJ1-1, with D maybe TRBD1 (6 bases). V dropped 7 bases and J dropped 5 bases, with 14 bases sitting between them. Germline CDR1 SNHLY, CDR2 FYNNEI. This CDR3 spans 13 amino acids. This chain's CDR3 is CASTLGQGTEAFF. CDR3 in DNA: TGTGCCAGCACCCTTGGGCAGGGGACTGAAGCTTTCTTT.

CDR3 amino acids: CASSTGTANSPLHF. CDR3 bases: TGTGCCAGCAGCACCGGGACAGCTAATTCACCCCTCCACTTT. The chain combines TRBV6-6 with TRBJ1-6; 7 positions agree with TRBD1. The germline V gene has CDR1 MNHNY and CDR2 SVGAGI (reference sequence). Trimming at V came to 6 bases and at J to 6 bases, leaving 5 bases not matched to a gene. The CDR3 runs to 14 residues.

The chain carries TRBV5-6 and TRBJ1-4; TRBD1 might be the D (6 bases). Germline CDR1 SGHDT, CDR2 YYEEEE. V lost 0 bases and J lost 3, with 9 bases in between. The CDR3 contains 15 residues. The CDR3 DNA reads TGTGCCAGCAGCTTGGATTGGGGGCCTAATGAAAAACTGTTTTTT. This codes for CASSLDWGPNEKLFF.

This clone has just a few counts. The chain has TRBV2 and TRBJ1-4, with D possibly being TRBD1 (5 bases). The CDR3 has 14 residues. V was clipped by 7 bases and J by 8 bases, with 17 bases between them. Germline CDR1 and CDR2: SNHLY and FYNNEI. CDR3 region: CASKPQERGEKLFF. In DNA, the CDR3 is TGTGCCAGCAAGCCTCAGGAACGGGGGGAAAAACTGTTTTTT.

The chain combines TRBV5-1 with TRBJ1-2; a possible D gene is TRBD1 (6 bases). The germline V and J ends were trimmed by 0 bases and 6 bases, with 12 bases remaining between them. The CDR3 length is 14 residues. CDR1 SGHRS and CDR2 YFSETQ come from the germline V gene. The CDR3 sequence: CASSLEGHVNGYTF. The CDR3 DNA reads as TGCGCCAGCAGCTTGGAGGGACATGTTAATGGCTACACCTTC.

The rearrangement links TRBV5-1 to TRBJ1-1; D perhaps matches TRBD1 (5 bases). CDR1 is SGHRS, CDR2 YFSETQ, per germline. The CDR3 has 18 residues. V was trimmed by 4 bases and J by 3 bases, leaving 25 bases between them. The CDR3 sequence is CASSPGLDGSWGYTEAFF. CDR3 DNA: TGCGCCAGCAGCCCGGGTTTGGACGGGAGCTGGGGGTACACTGAAGCTTTCTTT.

There are a few counts of this clone. The V gene is TRBV5-1, the J gene TRBJ2-7, with a weak D call TRBD1 (5 bases). The CDR3 consists of 14 residues. Trimming took 1 base from V and 5 from J, leaving 13 bases between them. Per the germline V gene, CDR1 is SGHRS and CDR2 is YFSETQ. As DNA, the CDR3 is TGCGCCAGCAGCTTGCGTCAGGGTAGTGACGAGCAGTACTTC. This translates into CASSLRQGSDEQYF.

This clone was observed a handful of times. The chain has TRBV5-4 and TRBJ2-2; 8 positions match TRBD1. The length of the CDR3 is 16 residues. J was trimmed by 1 base and V by 3 bases; bases with no gene match: 5. Germline CDR1 reads SGHNT; CDR2 reads YYREEE (reference sequence). CDR3: CASSSSGTGNTGELFF. The CDR3 DNA follows: TGTGCCAGCAGCTCTTCCGGGACAGGGAACACCGGGGAGCTGTTTTTT.